This TCR beta chain was recorded in a study of blood T cell repertoires in COVID-19 (dated by TCRdb to 2020 to 2021). Study-wide context: Samples from collaborators originated in the United States, Italy and Spain and spanned both the acute and convalescent phases of COVID-19. Samples were obtained from the ongoing ImmuneRACE study (first 160 participants) and from about 1,300 subjects provided by 6 global collaborators. The prospective study material was composed of cDNA or gDNA derived from T cells, B-cell-depleted T cells, or PBMCs. The repertoires were made available in a free public database intended to serve as a resource for research on the immune response to SARS-CoV-2. Deeply sampled blood TCRbeta repertoires from subjects exposed to, actively infected with, or recovered from COVID-19 were included in the dataset. A de-identified subject ID, COVID-19 status, age in years and sex were almost always included in the sample metadata. Where HLA class I and class II types were available, the types were taken from metadata supplied by the sample provider, not from assay-based typing. Study-level results and caveats: Clinical and demographic metadata were provided uncurated, with the amount varying by source and participant.

The immunoSEQ Assay, a bias-controlled multiplex PCR, was used to amplify TCRbeta CDR3 regions from genomic DNA. Concerning the study's data processing: The number of nucleated cells in each sample was estimated by amplification of reference gene primers within the assay. To quantify the absolute abundance of each unique TCRbeta CDR3 rearrangement, sequence reads were collapsed and filtered. For each sample, productive Simpson clonality was calculated by taking the square root of Simpson's diversity index across productive rearrangements. What TCRdb holds here is the immuneACCESS table cut down to in-frame rearrangements. Part of the clones is not present; checked against another copy, under half of the missing clones reflect an unresolved V gene, and the others are unexplained. That table is the source of V, J and clone size, and D and trimming were worked out from the DNA. This sample holds 100,000 to 150,000 clones; about 80% were observed only once. Jointly, the top ten make up 2.4% of the sample.

Enrolling through a virtual design, the prospective study's participants ranged in age from roughly 18 to 89 years and lived across more than 20 United States geographic areas. To assign participants to cohorts, the prospective study relied on clinical history that participants themselves reported in a screening survey and a study questionnaire. Mobile phlebotomists in the prospective study collected whole blood, serum and a nasopharyngeal or oropharyngeal swab from every participant. Participants in the prospective study had the option to provide additional blood draws and questionnaires over a roughly two-month period. Prospective study blood samples were shipped either frozen or at room temperature before DNA extraction. The sample holds a few counts of this clone. The antigen it recognizes is unknown. One base away there is no much larger clone; base qualities are not given. CDR1 SEHNR and CDR2 FQNEAQ were looked up in the germline V gene (reference sequence). Reading from cysteine to phenylalanine, the CDR3 counts 13 amino acids. Solely the CDR3 DNA is kept, with 39 bases framed from the first base. V is clipped by 2 bases and J by 11 bases, and the sequence between their germline boundaries is 10 bases long.

The chain uses TRBV7-9 and TRBJ1-6; too little of a D gene remains to name it. The receptor comes from a middle-aged man with acute COVID-19. Sequencing was performed on PBMCs or T cells enriched from blood (not recorded which). The DNA sequence is as follows: TGTGCCAGCAGCTTACTCGATCCAGCACCCCTCCACTTT. Protein translation: CASSLLDPAPLHF. The full variable domain, with segments outside the CDR3 supplied by the reference TRBV7-9 and TRBJ1-6 proteins, appears as DTGVSQNPRHKITKRGQNVTFRCDPISEHNRLYWYRQTLGQGPEFLTYFQNEAQLEKSRLLSDRFSAERPKGSFSTLEIQRTEQGDSAMYLCASSLLDPAPLHFGNGTRLTVT.